Described below is a single TCR beta chain sequence and its context. The sample originates from a study of blood T cell repertoires in COVID-19. The overall study: From the United States, Italy and Spain came samples of acute and convalescent COVID-19.

V was pared by 6 bases and J by 0 bases, with 12 bases between. Per the germline V gene, CDR1 is SQVTM and CDR2 is ANQGSEA. CDR3 size: 14 residues. Original handling: Estimation of nucleated cell counts was performed using reference gene primer amplification. The protocol was immunoSEQ multiplex PCR, while the TCRdb copy is restricted to in-frame clones and leaves out a portion. V and J calls and clone size are copied from that table; D and trimming were computed from the DNA. Among fewer than 250,000 clones listed, roughly nine tenths were seen once. V gene TRBV29-1 combines with J gene TRBJ2-1, with a weak D call TRBD2 (6 bases). What was sequenced was peripheral blood. The TCR comes from a man aged 30 to 45 with acute or convalescent COVID-19. CDR3: CSVGDGSSYNEQFF. In nucleotides, the CDR3 is TGCAGCGTGGGGGACGGGAGCTCCTACAATGAGCAGTTCTTC.